The 25 T cell receptor beta chains given below trace back to one sample, sequenced in a study of cytotoxic CD8 clonotypes in ibrutinib-treated CLL. Generated by immunoSEQ multiplex PCR, the TCRdb table keeps only in-frame clones and is missing some. The table shows about 120,000 clones, with 58% occurring only once. The sample consisted of PBMCs, taken after 24 months of ibrutinib treatment. These receptors all come from a human donor with chronic lymphocytic leukemia.

The chain joins TRBV29-1 to TRBJ2-2; 7 nucleotides match TRBD1. This CDR3 region has 16 residues. Losses at the gene ends were 1 base for V and 2 bases for J; bases not matched to a gene: 7. Germline V gene lookup returns CDR1 SQVTM and CDR2 ANQGSEA. The CDR3 coding sequence is TGCAGCGTTGAAGGGACCCGGGACAGAAACACCGGGGAGCTGTTTTTT. Its translation is CSVEGTRDRNTGELFF.

This clone has a handful of counts. The V call is TRBV5-1, the J call TRBJ2-7; 7 positions match TRBD2. V was pared by 0 bases and J by 6 bases, with 6 bases of the junction left unmatched. CDR3 length equals 14 residues. CDR1 is SGHRS and CDR2 is YFSETQ in the germline V gene. Here the CDR3 reads CASSLGHGGFEQYF. In nucleotides, the CDR3 is TGCGCCAGCAGCTTGGGACACGGGGGGTTCGAGCAGTACTTC. Full variable domain (outside the CDR3, taken from reference TRBV5-1 and TRBJ2-7): KAGVTQTPRYLIKTRGQQVTLSCSPISGHRSVSWYQQTPGQGLQFLFEYFSETQRNKGNFPGRFSGRQFSNSRSEMNVSTLELGDSALYLCASSLGHGGFEQYFGPGTRLTVT.

This chain uses TRBV27 with TRBJ2-7; 10 nucleotides agree with TRBD2. V gave up 5 bases and J gave up 0 bases; unmatched junction bases: 7. CDR3 size: 16 residues. Germline CDR1 and CDR2: MNHEY and SMNVEV (reference sequence). CDR3 nucleotide sequence: TGTGCCAGCAGTCGATCGCTAGCGGGGGTCTCCTACGAGCAGTACTTC. Its protein product is CASSRSLAGVSYEQYF.

The rearrangement uses TRBV30 and TRBJ1-3; D remains ambiguous. The germline V and J ends were trimmed by 1 base and 1 base, with 5 bases remaining between them. The CDR3 is made up of 13 amino acids. From germline, CDR1 is GTSNPN and CDR2 SVGIG (reference sequence). The CDR3 reads CAWSEASGNTIYF. The CDR3, as DNA: TGTGCCTGGAGTGAGGCATCTGGAAACACCATATATTTT.

The V call is TRBV27, the J call TRBJ2-1; 8 bases are a match to TRBD1. With V trimmed by 5 bases and J by 4 bases, 4 bases remained unmatched. Germline V gene data show CDR1 as MNHEY and CDR2 as SMNVEV (reference sequence). The CDR3 length is 14 residues. The CDR3 nucleotides read TGTGCCAGCAGTGGGACAGGCGATTACAATGAGCAGTTCTTC. Amino acid sequence: CASSGTGDYNEQFF.

This clone appeared a few times. V and J are TRBV9 and TRBJ2-1; D assignment may be TRBD1 or TRBD2 (5 bases each). This CDR3 is 15 amino acids long. The V end lost 4 bases, the J end lost 0 bases, and 11 bases lay between the germline ends. In germline, CDR1 is SGDLS, CDR2 YYNGEE. CDR3 nucleotide sequence: TGTGCCAGCAGCTGGGACCTGAGCTCCTACAATGAGCAGTTCTTC. This encodes CASSWDLSSYNEQFF.

The chain employs TRBV5-1 and TRBJ2-5; 9 bases are shared with TRBD1. This CDR3 spans 15 amino acids. V gave up 3 bases and J gave up 2 bases; unmatched junction bases: 5. Germline CDR1 SGHRS, CDR2 YFSETQ. The CDR3 DNA follows: TGCGCCAGCAGCTCGCCGGACAGGGGACAAGAGACCCAGTACTTC. This gives the protein CASSSPDRGQETQYF.

The CDR3 nucleotides read TGTGCCACCGGGGGACAGTGGGTTGGAGAGCAGTACTTC. It yields the protein CATGGQWVGEQYF. V and J are TRBV7-3 and TRBJ2-7, with D possibly TRBD1 on 7 matching bases. This CDR3 is 13 amino acids long. Germline V lookup: CDR1 SGHTA, CDR2 FQGTGA. The V gene lost 10 bases and the J gene lost 7 bases, with 20 bases spanning the gap.

This clone is a singleton in its sample. The chain uses TRBV25-1 and TRBJ2-7; no clear D gene. V dropped 7 bases and J dropped 0 bases, with 13 bases sitting between them. Germline V lookup: CDR1 MGHDK, CDR2 SYGVNS. This CDR3 has 14 residues. CDR3 in DNA: TGTGCCAGCAAGGATATCGGAGACTCCTACGAGCAGTACTTC. Translated, it gives CASKDIGDSYEQYF.

J is TRBJ1-1 and V is TRBV5-6; D possibly corresponds to TRBD1 (6 bases). There are 14 residues in the CDR3. The germline gives CDR1 SGHDT, CDR2 YYEEEE. V gave up 5 bases and J gave up 1 base, with 12 bases separating them. This CDR3 reads CASRQGGGNTEAFF. As DNA, the CDR3 is TGTGCCAGCAGACAGGGAGGGGGGAACACTGAAGCTTTCTTT.

A single count supports this clone. This rearrangement joins TRBV7-2 to TRBJ2-3, with 14 nucleotides matching TRBD2. The CDR3 loop spans 16 amino acids. CDR1 SGHTA and CDR2 FQGNSA come from the germline V gene. J was trimmed by 5 bases and V by 0 bases; bases with no gene match: 1. The CDR3 here is CASSLAGTSGRDTQYF. The CDR3 DNA reads TGTGCCAGCAGCTTAGCGGGGACTAGCGGGAGAGATACGCAGTATTTT.

V and J are TRBV7-2 and TRBJ1-2; 8 bases are a match to TRBD1. The CDR3 has 15 residues. Germline V gives CDR1 SGHTA, CDR2 FQGNSA. The V gene end was trimmed by 5 bases and the J gene end by 4 bases; junction bases not matched to a gene: 9. The CDR3 DNA reads as TGTGCCAGCAGCCGGACAGGGAATAGCGGCTATGGCTACACCTTC. Its protein product is CASSRTGNSGYGYTF.

This chain uses TRBV6-5 with TRBJ1-6; D gene ambiguous. V lost 4 bases and J 7 bases, leaving 11 bases between the germline ends. Looked up from germline, CDR1 is MNHEY and CDR2 is SVGAGI. The CDR3 is made up of 14 amino acids. The CDR3 DNA is TGTGCCAGCAGTTCCGCAAGCACCAATTCACCCCTCCACTTT. Translated: CASSSASTNSPLHF.

V is TRBV9 and J is TRBJ2-7; 8 bases align to TRBD1. Looked up from germline, CDR1 is SGDLS and CDR2 is YYNGEE. The CDR3 extends over 15 amino acids. Trimming cost V 4 bases and J 7 bases; bases outside gene matches: 13. The CDR3 DNA reads TGTGCCAGCAGCCATCTCAACCAGGGGGCGGAAGAGCAGTACTTC. This translates into CASSHLNQGAEEQYF.

This clone was seen more than once but under ten times. The chain recombines TRBV6-5 with TRBJ1-2; D remains unclear. Germline CDR1 reads MNHEY; CDR2 reads SVGAGI. V gave up 2 bases and J gave up 6 bases, with 13 bases separating them. The CDR3 consists of 14 residues. CDR3 loop: CASSYRGLYNGYTF. The CDR3 bases are TGTGCCAGCAGTTACCGGGGTTTATATAATGGCTACACCTTC.

This clone was observed at least ten times. The rearrangement uses TRBV7-9 and TRBJ1-2; 9 bases are shared with TRBD1. Germline V lookup: CDR1 SEHNR, CDR2 FQNEAQ (reference sequence). This CDR3 has 15 amino acids. V lost 4 bases, J lost 4 bases, and 7 bases stayed unmatched. The CDR3 is CASSSQTGGGYGYTF. Written as DNA, the CDR3 is TGTGCCAGCAGCTCCCAGACAGGGGGTGGCTATGGCTACACCTTC.

This chain connects TRBV6-6 to TRBJ1-5, with 11 bases identical to TRBD1. The CDR3 runs to 14 residues. V gave up 5 bases and J gave up 7 bases; unmatched junction bases: 4. Germline V gene data show CDR1 as MNHNY and CDR2 as SVGAGI (reference sequence). CDR3 DNA: TGTGCCAGCAGTGGACAGGGGGCTGACCAGCCCCAGCATTTT. It encodes CASSGQGADQPQHF.

The chain uses TRBV5-6 and TRBJ2-3; no clear D gene. CDR1 and CDR2 (germline): SGHDT, YYEEEE. CDR3 length: 11 residues. The V and J ends lost 0 bases and 8 bases respectively, with 4 bases between them. The CDR3 DNA is TGTGCCAGCAGCTTGGGTAGTACGCAGTATTTT. Protein: CASSLGSTQYF.

The chain couples TRBV6-6 to TRBJ2-1, with 12 bases that match TRBD2. Germline V CDR1 and CDR2: MNHNY, SVGAGI (reference sequence). The CDR3 is 15 residues long. V gave up 6 bases and J gave up 6 bases; unmatched junction bases: 6. CDR3 sequence: CASSRLAGVGNEQFF. CDR3 bases: TGTGCCAGCAGCCGACTAGCGGGGGTTGGCAATGAGCAGTTCTTC.

The chain couples TRBV29-1 to TRBJ1-1; the match to TRBD1 covers 7 bases. The CDR3 runs 14 residues. After removal of 4 bases from V and 0 bases from J, the junction contained 5 bases not matched to a gene. Per the germline V gene, CDR1 is SQVTM and CDR2 is ANQGSEA. CDR3: CSVAVGQMNTEAFF. The CDR3 DNA reads as TGCAGCGTTGCCGTGGGACAGATGAACACTGAAGCTTTCTTT.

The genes are TRBV11-3 and TRBJ2-7; 7 bases are shared with TRBD1. V trimming: 5 bases; J trimming: 4 bases; junction bases outside the gene matches: 8. The CDR3 contains 14 residues. Germline V CDR1 and CDR2: SGHNT, YENEEA. The CDR3: CASSPRDSPYEQYF. The CDR3 DNA is TGTGCCAGCAGCCCCCGGGACAGCCCTTACGAGCAGTACTTC. Supplemented by reference TRBV11-3 and TRBJ2-7, the full variable domain reads EAGVVQSPRYKIIEKKQPVAFWCNPISGHNTLYWYLQNLGQGPELLIRYENEEAVDDSQLPKDRFSAERLKGVDSTLKIQPAELGDSAVYLCASSPRDSPYEQYFGPGTRLTVT.

The chain is built from TRBV5-4 and TRBJ2-7, with D perhaps being TRBD1 or TRBD2 (5 bases each). Germline V lookup: CDR1 SGHNT, CDR2 YYREEE (reference sequence). The CDR3 loop spans 12 amino acids. Trimming pared 3 bases from V and 6 bases from J, leaving 10 bases between. The chain's CDR3 is CASSSLGTEQYF. The CDR3 DNA reads as TGTGCCAGCAGCTCCCTAGGGACCGAGCAGTACTTC.

The rearrangement joins TRBV5-6 to TRBJ2-1; D may be TRBD1 (7 bases). Germline V gene sequence: CDR1 SGHDT, CDR2 YYEEEE. Trimming removed 0 bases at V and 5 bases at J, with 12 bases between. The CDR3 is 15 residues long. The CDR3: CASSLVQGGNNEQFF. CDR3 coding DNA: TGTGCCAGCAGCTTGGTTCAGGGGGGAAACAATGAGCAGTTCTTC.

This clone was counted only a few times. The rearrangement uses TRBV5-1 and TRBJ1-5; no reliable D call. Germline V gene lookup returns CDR1 SGHRS and CDR2 YFSETQ. CDR3 length equals 16 residues. Between the trimmed V and J ends, which lost 2 bases and 4 bases, there was a span of 16 bases. CDR3 coding DNA: TGCGCCAGCAGCTTCGGTGTGACACTTCAGAATCAGCCCCAGCATTTT. Protein sequence: CASSFGVTLQNQPQHF.

This clone was counted only a few times. The CDR3, as DNA: TGTGCCAGCAGCTCCCCGGGGGACGAGCAGTACTTC. Amino acid sequence: CASSSPGDEQYF. The chain links TRBV7-9 to TRBJ2-7; tentative D call: TRBD2 (6 bases). V shed 4 bases and J shed 5 bases, with 9 bases lying between them. The CDR3 totals 12 residues. Germline assignment: CDR1 SEHNR and CDR2 FQNEAQ (reference sequence).